This T cell receptor (beta chain) stems from a study of somatic mutations in cytotoxic T cells in rheumatoid arthritis. On the study more broadly: Collection of patient blood (under 34 ml EDTA) took place right after diagnosis, before any treatment. The flow sorting of some V beta antibody-stained T-cell populations reached nearly 100% purity, and the sorted populations included V beta1+ cells sequenced for TCRB. Findings and limits, study-wide: The slight TRBV07 underrepresentation in rheumatoid arthritis patients was not adjusted for multiple comparisons. The study found CD8+ clonality increased with age in rheumatoid arthritis patients, not healthy controls.

This CDR3 comprises 11 residues. Germline V lookup: CDR1 DFQATT, CDR2 SNEGSKA (reference sequence). V shed 3 bases and J shed 6 bases, with 7 bases lying between them. Some clones are missing from TCRdb's copy, which holds only in-frame ones; the method was immunoSEQ multiplex PCR. The sample carries approximately 20,000 clones, 65% to 80% recorded once. Of note for this clone: Its antigen is currently unknown.

Sequenced: CD8+ T cells sorted from blood. The J gene is TRBJ2-3, the V gene TRBV20-1; D is unresolved. The TCR was taken from an adult with rheumatoid arthritis. The CDR3 DNA reads as TGCAGTGCTAGTGGGGATGATACGCAGTATTTT. Translated, it gives CSASGDDTQYF.